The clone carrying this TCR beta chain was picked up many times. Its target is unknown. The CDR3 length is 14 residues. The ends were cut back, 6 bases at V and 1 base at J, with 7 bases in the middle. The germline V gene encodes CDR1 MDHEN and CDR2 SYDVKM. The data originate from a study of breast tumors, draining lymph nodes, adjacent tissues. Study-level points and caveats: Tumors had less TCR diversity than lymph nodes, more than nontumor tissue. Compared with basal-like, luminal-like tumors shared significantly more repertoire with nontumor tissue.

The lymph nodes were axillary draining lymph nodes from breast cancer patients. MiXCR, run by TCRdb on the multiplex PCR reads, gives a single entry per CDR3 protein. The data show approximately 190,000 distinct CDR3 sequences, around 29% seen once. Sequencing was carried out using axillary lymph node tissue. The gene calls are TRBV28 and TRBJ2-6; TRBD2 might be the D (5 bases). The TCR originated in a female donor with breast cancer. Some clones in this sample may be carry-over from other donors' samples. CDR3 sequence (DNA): TGTGCCAGCAGCGGGGAGTCTGGGGCCAACGTCCTGACTTTC. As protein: CASSGESGANVLTF.